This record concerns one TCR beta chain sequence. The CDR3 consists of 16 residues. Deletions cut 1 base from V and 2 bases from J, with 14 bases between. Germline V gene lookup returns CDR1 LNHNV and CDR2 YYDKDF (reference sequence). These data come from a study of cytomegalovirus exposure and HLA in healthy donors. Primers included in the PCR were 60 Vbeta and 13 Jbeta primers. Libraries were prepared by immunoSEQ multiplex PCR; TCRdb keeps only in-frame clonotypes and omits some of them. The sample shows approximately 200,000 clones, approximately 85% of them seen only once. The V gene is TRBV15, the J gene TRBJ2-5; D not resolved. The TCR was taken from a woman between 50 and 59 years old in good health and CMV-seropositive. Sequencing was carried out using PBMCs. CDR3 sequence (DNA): TGTGCCACCAGCAGAGCCCTAGTCGGAAGGCAAGAGACCCAGTACTTC. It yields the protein CATSRALVGRQETQYF.